The rows below give T cell receptor beta chains drawn from one sample of a study of blood T cell repertoires in COVID-19. The table came from immunoSEQ multiplex PCR; TCRdb's copy has only in-frame clones and leaves some out. The sample carries about 120,000 clones, roughly 79% recorded once. The sequencing sample was made of peripheral blood. All receptors derive from a human donor in a cohort sampled during active COVID-19. CDR3s include the opening cysteine and the closing phenylalanine or tryptophan. D genes are given only for firm matches. Expanded clones are given a class, and other clones once, few, many or no size at all.

clone size: -; V gene: TRBV19; CDR3 length: 14; D gene: -; J gene: TRBJ1-6; CDR3 DNA: TGTGCCAGTAGTGCCGGACGGGGTAATTCACCCCTCCACTTT; CDR3 protein: CASSAGRGNSPLHF
clone size: many; V gene: TRBV19; CDR3 length: 15; D gene: TRBD1; J gene: TRBJ2-1; CDR3 DNA: TGTGCCAGTAGTACCTCCGGGACAGGGTACGATGAGCAGTTCTTC; CDR3 protein: CASSTSGTGYDEQFF
clone size: -; V gene: TRBV28; CDR3 length: 11; D gene: -; J gene: TRBJ2-7; CDR3 DNA: TGTGCCAGCAGTATCAACAGGCAGCAGTACTTC; CDR3 protein: CASSINRQQYF
clone size: -; V gene: TRBV13; CDR3 length: 14; D gene: TRBD1; J gene: TRBJ2-3; CDR3 DNA: TGTGCCAGCAGCGCGAGACAGGGTCCAGATACGCAGTATTTT; CDR3 protein: CASSARQGPDTQYF
clone size: -; V gene: TRBV11-3; CDR3 length: 17; D gene: TRBD2; J gene: TRBJ2-1; CDR3 DNA: TGTGCCAGCAGCTTAAGGGGTTCTAGCGGGAGGGCTCAAGAGCAGTTCTTC; CDR3 protein: CASSLRGSSGRAQEQFF
clone size: -; V gene: TRBV11-3; CDR3 length: 13; D gene: -; J gene: TRBJ2-3; CDR3 DNA: TGTGCCAGCAGCTTAGGGGAGACAGATACGCAGTATTTT; CDR3 protein: CASSLGETDTQYF
clone size: -; V gene: TRBV28; CDR3 length: 15; D gene: TRBD1; J gene: TRBJ1-4; CDR3 DNA: TGTGCCAGCAGTACCACCGGGACAGCTAATGAAAAACTGTTTTTT; CDR3 protein: CASSTTGTANEKLFF
clone size: -; V gene: TRBV27; CDR3 length: 11; D gene: -; J gene: TRBJ2-7; CDR3 DNA: TGTGCCAGCAGTTCGGGGTACGAGCAGTACTTC; CDR3 protein: CASSSGYEQYF
clone size: -; V gene: TRBV6-2/TRBV6-3; CDR3 length: 16; D gene: TRBD1; J gene: TRBJ1-1; CDR3 DNA: TGTGCCAGCAGCCCTCAACAGGGGTACGTTGTCACTGAAGCTTTCTTT; CDR3 protein: CASSPQQGYVVTEAFF
clone size: -; V gene: TRBV7-9; CDR3 length: 12; D gene: TRBD2; J gene: TRBJ2-1; CDR3 DNA: TGTGCCAGCGCCGCGGGAGTGGATGAGCAGTTCTTC; CDR3 protein: CASAAGVDEQFF
clone size: -; V gene: TRBV20-1; CDR3 length: 11; D gene: -; J gene: TRBJ1-2; CDR3 DNA: TGCAGTGCTAGTTCCAGCTATGGCTACACCTTC; CDR3 protein: CSASSSYGYTF
clone size: -; V gene: TRBV28; CDR3 length: 15; D gene: -; J gene: TRBJ2-2; CDR3 DNA: TGTGCCAGCAGTTTTTCAGGGGGGAGGACCGGGGAGCTGTTTTTT; CDR3 protein: CASSFSGGRTGELFF
clone size: once; V gene: TRBV6-4; CDR3 length: 18; D gene: TRBD2; J gene: TRBJ2-1; CDR3 DNA: TGTGCCAGCAGAAGGACTAGCGAGGCCCTAAGCTCCTACAATGAGCAGTTCTTC; CDR3 protein: CASRRTSEALSSYNEQFF
clone size: -; V gene: TRBV6-6; CDR3 length: 12; D gene: -; J gene: TRBJ1-1; CDR3 DNA: TGTGCCAGCACCTCCCCGACGGGTGAAGCTTTCTTT; CDR3 protein: CASTSPTGEAFF
clone size: -; V gene: TRBV10-3; CDR3 length: 15; D gene: TRBD2; J gene: TRBJ2-1; CDR3 DNA: TGTGCCATCAGTGGGCTTGTGGGGGGGGTTGATGAGCAGTTCTTC; CDR3 protein: CAISGLVGGVDEQFF
clone size: -; V gene: TRBV5-1; CDR3 length: 17; D gene: TRBD2; J gene: TRBJ2-3; CDR3 DNA: TGCGCCAGCAGCTTGTCCGGGACTAGCGGTCGCGCAGATACGCAGTATTTT; CDR3 protein: CASSLSGTSGRADTQYF
clone size: -; V gene: TRBV28; CDR3 length: 11; D gene: -; J gene: TRBJ1-5; CDR3 DNA: TGTGCCAGCAGTTCGAGTCAGCCCCAGCATTTT; CDR3 protein: CASSSSQPQHF
clone size: few; V gene: TRBV13; CDR3 length: 12; D gene: -; J gene: TRBJ2-7; CDR3 DNA: TGTGCCAGCAGCCAAGGGGGAACTGAGCAGTACTTC; CDR3 protein: CASSQGGTEQYF
clone size: -; V gene: TRBV6-1; CDR3 length: 16; D gene: -; J gene: TRBJ2-4; CDR3 DNA: TGTGCCAGCAGTGAATCAGGGGTTGGTGCCAAAAACATTCAGTACTTC; CDR3 protein: CASSESGVGAKNIQYF
clone size: -; V gene: TRBV18; CDR3 length: 14; D gene: -; J gene: TRBJ1-1; CDR3 DNA: TGTGCCAGCTCACCGAGGCCTTTCGATCAGGAAGCTTTCTTT; CDR3 protein: CASSPRPFDQEAFF
clone size: -; V gene: TRBV19; CDR3 length: 16; D gene: TRBD1; J gene: TRBJ2-5; CDR3 DNA: TGTGCCAGTAGTTTTCCGGGACAGGGGGCTGGAGAGACCCAGTACTTC; CDR3 protein: CASSFPGQGAGETQYF
clone size: -; V gene: TRBV6-2/TRBV6-3; CDR3 length: 13; D gene: -; J gene: TRBJ2-3; CDR3 DNA: TGTGCCAGCAGTACCCCCCTAGCAGATACGCAGTATTTT; CDR3 protein: CASSTPLADTQYF
clone size: -; V gene: TRBV9; CDR3 length: 15; D gene: TRBD2; J gene: TRBJ2-1; CDR3 DNA: TGTGCCAGCACCGGTACTAGCGGCTCCTACAATGAGCAGTTCTTC; CDR3 protein: CASTGTSGSYNEQFF
clone size: -; V gene: TRBV3-1/TRBV3-2; CDR3 length: 17; D gene: -; J gene: TRBJ1-4; CDR3 DNA: TGTGCCAGCAGCCGGACGGGGGGGGCCCTAACTAATGAAAAACTGTTTTTT; CDR3 protein: CASSRTGGALTNEKLFF
clone size: -; V gene: TRBV9; CDR3 length: 14; D gene: TRBD2; J gene: TRBJ2-3; CDR3 DNA: TGTGCCAGTTCCCCCAGCGGGACTACAGATACGCAGTATTTT; CDR3 protein: CASSPSGTTDTQYF
clone size: -; V gene: TRBV11-2; CDR3 length: 16; D gene: TRBD2; J gene: TRBJ2-1; CDR3 DNA: TGTGCCAGCAGCTTAACCGGGACTAAGTTCTACAATGAGCAGTTCTTC; CDR3 protein: CASSLTGTKFYNEQFF
clone size: once; V gene: TRBV6-5; CDR3 length: 14; D gene: TRBD1; J gene: TRBJ2-7; CDR3 DNA: TGTGCCAGCAAAAATACAGGGGCCCTATACGAGCAGTACTTC; CDR3 protein: CASKNTGALYEQYF
clone size: -; V gene: TRBV4-3; CDR3 length: 16; D gene: -; J gene: TRBJ1-2; CDR3 DNA: TGCGCCAGCAGCCATGACCGAAGGACAGCTAACTATGGCTACACCTTC; CDR3 protein: CASSHDRRTANYGYTF
clone size: -; V gene: TRBV7-2; CDR3 length: 15; D gene: -; J gene: TRBJ1-5; CDR3 DNA: TGTGCCAGCAGCCTGACTTGGGGGGGCAATCAGCCCCAGCATTTT; CDR3 protein: CASSLTWGGNQPQHF
clone size: -; V gene: TRBV7-2; CDR3 length: 14; D gene: -; J gene: TRBJ2-5; CDR3 DNA: TGTGCCAGCAGCTTAGAGGGCGGGGTGGAGACCCAGTACTTC; CDR3 protein: CASSLEGGVETQYF
clone size: -; V gene: TRBV12-5; CDR3 length: 15; D gene: -; J gene: TRBJ1-2; CDR3 DNA: TGTGCTAGTGGTTTGGGGGACTCTCGGGACTATGGCTACACCTTC; CDR3 protein: CASGLGDSRDYGYTF
clone size: -; V gene: TRBV27; CDR3 length: 14; D gene: TRBD1; J gene: TRBJ1-1; CDR3 DNA: TGTGCCGCACCCACAGGGGTACCGAACACTGAAGCTTTCTTT; CDR3 protein: CAAPTGVPNTEAFF
clone size: -; V gene: TRBV3-1/TRBV3-2; CDR3 length: 15; D gene: TRBD1; J gene: TRBJ1-6; CDR3 DNA: TGTGCCAGCAGCCCGGGACAGGGTGTAGGCTCACCCCTCCACTTT; CDR3 protein: CASSPGQGVGSPLHF
clone size: -; V gene: TRBV19; CDR3 length: 14; D gene: TRBD1; J gene: TRBJ1-6; CDR3 DNA: TGTGCCAGTGAGCCGGGACAGGGTAATTCACCCCTCCACTTT; CDR3 protein: CASEPGQGNSPLHF
clone size: -; V gene: TRBV28; CDR3 length: 14; D gene: -; J gene: TRBJ2-7; CDR3 DNA: TGTGCCAGCGTAAAAGTAGATGCCTCCTACGAGCAGTACTTC; CDR3 protein: CASVKVDASYEQYF